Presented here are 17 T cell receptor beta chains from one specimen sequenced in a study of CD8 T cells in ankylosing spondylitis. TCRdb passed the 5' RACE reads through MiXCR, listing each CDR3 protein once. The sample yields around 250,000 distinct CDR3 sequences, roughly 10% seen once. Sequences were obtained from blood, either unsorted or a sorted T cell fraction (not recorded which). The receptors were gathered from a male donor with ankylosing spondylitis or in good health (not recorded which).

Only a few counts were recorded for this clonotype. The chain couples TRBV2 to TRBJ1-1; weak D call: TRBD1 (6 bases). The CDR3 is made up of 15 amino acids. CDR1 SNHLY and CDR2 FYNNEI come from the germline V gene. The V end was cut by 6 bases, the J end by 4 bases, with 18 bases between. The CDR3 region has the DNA TGTGCCAGCAGCACGATACAGGGATGGAGCACTGAAGCTTTCTTT. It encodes CASSTIQGWSTEAFF.

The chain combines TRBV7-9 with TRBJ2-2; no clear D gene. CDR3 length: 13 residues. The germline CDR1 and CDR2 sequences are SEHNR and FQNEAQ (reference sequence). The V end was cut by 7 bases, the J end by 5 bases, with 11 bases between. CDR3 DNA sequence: TGTGCCAGCACCACCTGGCAGACCGGGGAGCTGTTTTTT. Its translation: CASTTWQTGELFF.

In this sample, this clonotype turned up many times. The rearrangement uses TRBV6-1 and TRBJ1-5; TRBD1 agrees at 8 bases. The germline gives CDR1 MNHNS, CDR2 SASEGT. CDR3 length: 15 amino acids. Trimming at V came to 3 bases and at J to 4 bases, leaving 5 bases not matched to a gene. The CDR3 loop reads CASSDGQGGNQPQHF. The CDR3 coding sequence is TGTGCCAGCAGTGATGGACAGGGTGGAAATCAGCCCCAGCATTTT.

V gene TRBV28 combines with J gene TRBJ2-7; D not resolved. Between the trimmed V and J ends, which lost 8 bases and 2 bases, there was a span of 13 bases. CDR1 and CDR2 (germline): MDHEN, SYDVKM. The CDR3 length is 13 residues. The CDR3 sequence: CASLPDGTYEQYF. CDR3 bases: TGTGCCAGCCTCCCAGACGGAACCTACGAGCAGTACTTC.

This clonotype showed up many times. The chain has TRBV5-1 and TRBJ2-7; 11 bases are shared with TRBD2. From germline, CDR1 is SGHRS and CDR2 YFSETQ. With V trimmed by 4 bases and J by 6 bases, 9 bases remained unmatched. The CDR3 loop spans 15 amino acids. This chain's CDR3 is CASSAYSGRALEQYF. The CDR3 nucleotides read TGCGCCAGCAGCGCCTATAGCGGGAGGGCCCTCGAGCAGTACTTC.

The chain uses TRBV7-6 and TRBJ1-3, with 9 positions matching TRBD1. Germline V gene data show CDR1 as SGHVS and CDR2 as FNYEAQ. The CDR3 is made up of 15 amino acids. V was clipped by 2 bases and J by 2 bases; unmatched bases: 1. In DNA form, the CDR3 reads TGTGCCAGCAGCTTAACAGGGGGCGCTGGAAACACCATATATTTT. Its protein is CASSLTGGAGNTIYF.

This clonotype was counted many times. CDR3 nucleotides: TGTGCCACCCCTGATCCGGGCGACAGGATTTTTAATTCACCCCTCCACTTT. Its translation: CATPDPGDRIFNSPLHF. This sequence joins TRBV6-4 and TRBJ1-6, with D possibly matching TRBD1 (6 bases). Germline V gene lookup returns CDR1 MRHNA and CDR2 SNTAGT. Trimming took 10 bases from V and 6 from J, leaving 25 bases between them. CDR3 length equals 17 residues.

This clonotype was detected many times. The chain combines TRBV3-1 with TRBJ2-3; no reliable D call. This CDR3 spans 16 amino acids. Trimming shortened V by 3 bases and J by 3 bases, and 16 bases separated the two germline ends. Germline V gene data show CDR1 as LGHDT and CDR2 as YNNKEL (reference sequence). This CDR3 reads CASSQQGMLGTDTQYF. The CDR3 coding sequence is TGTGCCAGCAGCCAGCAAGGAATGCTAGGTACAGATACGCAGTATTTT.

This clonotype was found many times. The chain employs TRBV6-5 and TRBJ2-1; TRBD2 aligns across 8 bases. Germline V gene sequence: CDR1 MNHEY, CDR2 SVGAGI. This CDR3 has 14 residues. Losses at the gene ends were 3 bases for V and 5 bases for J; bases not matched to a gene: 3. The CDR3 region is CASSYRREDNEQFF. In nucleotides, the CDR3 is TGTGCCAGCAGTTATAGGCGGGAGGACAATGAGCAGTTCTTC.

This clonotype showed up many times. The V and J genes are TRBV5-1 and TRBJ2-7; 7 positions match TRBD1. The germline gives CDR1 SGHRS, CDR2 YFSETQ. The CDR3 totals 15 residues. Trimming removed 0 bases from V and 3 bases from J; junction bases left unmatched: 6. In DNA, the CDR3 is TGCGCCAGCAGCTTGGAAGGGGGCGACCTCTACGAGCAGTACTTC. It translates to CASSLEGGDLYEQYF. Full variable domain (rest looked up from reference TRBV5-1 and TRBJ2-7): KAGVTQTPRYLIKTRGQQVTLSCSPISGHRSVSWYQQTPGQGLQFLFEYFSETQRNKGNFPGRFSGRQFSNSRSEMNVSTLELGDSALYLCASSLEGGDLYEQYFGPGTRLTVT.

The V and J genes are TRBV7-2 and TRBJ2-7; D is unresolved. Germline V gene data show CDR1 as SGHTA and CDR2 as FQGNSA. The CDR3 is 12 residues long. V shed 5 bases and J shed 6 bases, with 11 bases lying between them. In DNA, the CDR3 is TGTGCCAGCAGCCCGACCCCGCTCGAGCAGTACTTC. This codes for CASSPTPLEQYF.

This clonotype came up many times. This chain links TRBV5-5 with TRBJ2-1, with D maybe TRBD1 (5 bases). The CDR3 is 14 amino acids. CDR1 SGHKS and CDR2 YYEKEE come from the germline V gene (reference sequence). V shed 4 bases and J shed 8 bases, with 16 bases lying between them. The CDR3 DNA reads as TGTGCCAGCAGCCCAGGGCCCCCAATGGATGAGCAGTTCTTC. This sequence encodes CASSPGPPMDEQFF.

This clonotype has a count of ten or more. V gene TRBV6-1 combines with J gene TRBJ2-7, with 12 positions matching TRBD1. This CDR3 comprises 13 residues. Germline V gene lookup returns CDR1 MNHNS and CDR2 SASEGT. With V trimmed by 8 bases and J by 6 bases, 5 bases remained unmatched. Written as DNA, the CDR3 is TGTGCCAGCGGCGGGACAGGGGGCGGCGAGCAGTACTTC. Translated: CASGGTGGGEQYF.

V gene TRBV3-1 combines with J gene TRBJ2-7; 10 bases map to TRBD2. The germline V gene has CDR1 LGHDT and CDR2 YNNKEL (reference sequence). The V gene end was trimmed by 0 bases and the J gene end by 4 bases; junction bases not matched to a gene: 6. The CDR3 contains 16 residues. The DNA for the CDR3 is TGTGCCAGCAGCCAAGAAGTAGCGGGAGGTCTATACGAGCAGTACTTC. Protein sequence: CASSQEVAGGLYEQYF.

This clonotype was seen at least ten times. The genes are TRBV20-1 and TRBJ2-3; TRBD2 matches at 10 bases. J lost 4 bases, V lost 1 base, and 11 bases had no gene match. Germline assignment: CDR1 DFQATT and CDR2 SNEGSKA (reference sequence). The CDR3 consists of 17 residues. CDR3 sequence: CSARGELAGPRADTQYF. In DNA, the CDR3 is TGCAGTGCTAGAGGCGAACTAGCGGGGCCCAGGGCAGATACGCAGTATTTT.

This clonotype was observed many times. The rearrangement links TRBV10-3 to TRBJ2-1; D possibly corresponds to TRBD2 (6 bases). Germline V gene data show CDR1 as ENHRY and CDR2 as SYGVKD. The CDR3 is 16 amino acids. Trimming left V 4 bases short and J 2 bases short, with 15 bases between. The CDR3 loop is CAISGGAGHPYNEQFF. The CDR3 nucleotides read TGTGCCATCAGTGGGGGAGCGGGTCATCCCTACAATGAGCAGTTCTTC.

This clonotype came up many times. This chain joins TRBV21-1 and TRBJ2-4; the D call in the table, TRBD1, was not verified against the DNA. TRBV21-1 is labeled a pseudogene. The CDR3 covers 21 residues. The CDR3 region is CATPREEGHRTPRLAKNIQYF. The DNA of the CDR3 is TGTGCCACCCCCAGAGAGGAGGGACACAGGACGCCCAGACTAGCCAAAAACATTCAGTACTTC.